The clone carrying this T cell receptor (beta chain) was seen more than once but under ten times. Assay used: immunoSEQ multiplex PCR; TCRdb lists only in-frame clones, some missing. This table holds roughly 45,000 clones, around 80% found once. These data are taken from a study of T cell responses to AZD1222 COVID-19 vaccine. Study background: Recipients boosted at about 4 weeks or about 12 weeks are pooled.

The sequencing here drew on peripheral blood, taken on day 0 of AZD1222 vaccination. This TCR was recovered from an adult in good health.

This CDR3 reads CASSLLSGTSIQPQHF. In nucleotides, the CDR3 is TGTGCCAGCAGCCTACTATCCGGGACGTCAATTCAGCCCCAGCATTTT. This rearrangement joins TRBV7-2 to TRBJ1-5; tentative D call: TRBD1 (5 bases). This CDR3 has 16 amino acids. Trimming pared 5 bases from V and 6 bases from J, leaving 20 bases between. Per the germline V gene, CDR1 is SGHTA and CDR2 is FQGNSA.